The next 24 T cell receptor beta chains were all read from a single sample in a study of T cell repertoires in cytomegalovirus infection. Antigens for these TCRs are unknown. MiXCR, run by TCRdb on the reads, gives a single entry per CDR3 protein. The table records just over 450,000 distinct CDR3 sequences, about 42% of them present only once. The material was cultured PBMCs, obtained from culture after CMV antigen stimulation. The receptors stem from a human donor in good health (CMV status not recorded). Some clones in this sample may be carry-over from other donors' samples.

This clonotype was counted between two and nine times. The gene calls are TRBV6-5 and TRBJ2-3, with D perhaps TRBD1 (6 bases). V shed 6 bases and J shed 2 bases, with 24 bases lying between them. CDR1 and CDR2 (germline): MNHEY, SVGAGI. The CDR3 has 18 residues. CDR3 coding DNA: TGTGCCAGCAGCATATCCGGCGGACAGCCCTTCTTCACAGATACGCAGTATTTT. It specifies CASSISGGQPFFTDTQYF.

The chain carries TRBV6-1 and TRBJ2-5, with 7 bases lining up with TRBD2. This CDR3 is built from 14 residues. V was pared by 4 bases and J by 2 bases, with 4 bases of the junction left unmatched. The germline V gene encodes CDR1 MNHNS and CDR2 SASEGT. The CDR3 protein is CASSARTRQETQYF. In DNA, the CDR3 is TGTGCCAGCAGTGCCAGGACTAGGCAAGAGACCCAGTACTTC.

This clonotype was detected only a few times. The chain couples TRBV7-8 to TRBJ1-6, with 11 bases that match TRBD1. J gave up 7 bases and V 5 bases, and 16 bases lay outside the gene matches. CDR1 and CDR2 (germline): SGHVS, FQNEAQ. The CDR3 is 19 amino acids. In nucleotides, the CDR3 is TGTGCCAGCAGCAAACCCGGGACAGGGGGAACGCGGCGGAATTCACCCCTCCACTTT. This encodes CASSKPGTGGTRRNSPLHF.

This clonotype showed up just once. V is TRBV20-1 and J is TRBJ1-6; TRBD1 might be the D (5 bases). Germline CDR1 is DFQATT and CDR2 is SNEGSKA (reference sequence). V was pared by 4 bases and J by 9 bases, with 13 bases between. The CDR3 totals 13 residues. CDR3 DNA: TGCAGTGCTACCGCCGGGACGGGTTCACCCCTCCACTTT. It translates to CSATAGTGSPLHF.

This clonotype was observed a few times. The rearrangement uses TRBV7-3 and TRBJ2-7, with D possibly TRBD1 on 5 matching bases. V dropped 5 bases and J dropped 3 bases, with 11 bases sitting between them. This CDR3 region has 13 residues. Germline CDR1 reads SGHTA; CDR2 reads FQGTGA. CDR3 residues: CASSPGFFYEQYF. For the CDR3, the DNA is TGTGCCAGCAGCCCAGGGTTTTTCTACGAGCAGTACTTC.

A few counts support this clonotype. The chain has TRBV4-3 and TRBJ2-7; the match to TRBD2 covers 10 bases. There are 18 residues in the CDR3. Looked up from germline, CDR1 is LGHNA and CDR2 is YSLEER. The junction had 9 bases not matched to a gene; V was cut back by 1 base and J by 0 bases. The CDR3 protein is CASSQAPYSGRYSYEQYF. CDR3 nucleotides: TGCGCCAGCAGCCAAGCCCCTTATAGCGGGAGGTACTCCTACGAGCAGTACTTC.

The chain joins TRBV7-9 to TRBJ2-1, with D tentatively TRBD1 or TRBD2 (5 bases each). In germline, CDR1 is SEHNR, CDR2 FQNEAQ (reference sequence). This CDR3 spans 15 amino acids. Trimming took 1 base from V and 8 from J, leaving 15 bases between them. CDR3: CASSLGGGVGDEQFF. CDR3 DNA: TGTGCCAGCAGCTTAGGTGGGGGAGTGGGCGATGAGCAGTTCTTC.

This sequence joins TRBV7-8 and TRBJ2-2; weak D call: TRBD2 (5 bases). This CDR3 contains 16 residues. Germline CDR1 SGHVS, CDR2 FQNEAQ. V lost 0 bases and J 0 bases, leaving 8 bases between the germline ends. The CDR3 sequence is CASSLAPGTNTGELFF. CDR3 DNA: TGTGCCAGCAGCTTAGCGCCGGGGACGAACACCGGGGAGCTGTTTTTT.

The V and J genes are TRBV27 and TRBJ1-6; 9 nucleotides line up with TRBD1. The CDR3 totals 15 residues. The J segment lost 7 bases and the V segment lost 6 bases, leaving 7 bases of the junction unmatched. Germline V gene lookup returns CDR1 MNHEY and CDR2 SMNVEV (reference sequence). Written as DNA, the CDR3 is TGTGCCAGCAGAGCCGGGACAGGGCCCAATTCACCCCTCCACTTT. Protein product: CASRAGTGPNSPLHF.

The rearrangement uses TRBV10-3 and TRBJ2-3; D ambiguous. The CDR3 extends over 16 amino acids. Germline CDR1 reads ENHRY; CDR2 reads SYGVKD. The V and J ends lost 4 bases and 0 bases respectively, with 14 bases between them. CDR3 DNA sequence: TGTGCCATCAGTGGGGTGGCCGATACTAGCACAGATACGCAGTATTTT. Translation gives CAISGVADTSTDTQYF.

This clonotype was seen ten or more times. The chain is built from TRBV7-2 and TRBJ2-7; D is perhaps TRBD1 or TRBD2 (6 bases each). In germline, CDR1 is SGHTA, CDR2 FQGNSA. The CDR3 sequence is 16 residues long. Trimming pared 5 bases from V and 2 bases from J, leaving 19 bases between. The CDR3 sequence: CASSPGVAGAAYEQYF. The CDR3 DNA reads as TGTGCCAGCAGCCCGGGAGTTGCAGGGGCAGCCTACGAGCAGTACTTC. The entire variable domain, with the rest obtained from reference TRBV7-2 and TRBJ2-7, is as follows: GAGVSQSPSNKVTEKGKDVELRCDPISGHTALYWYRQSLGQGLEFLIYFQGNSAPDKSGLPSDRFSAERTGGSVSTLTIQRTQQEDSAVYLCASSPGVAGAAYEQYFGPGTRLTVT.

The chain combines TRBV7-6 with TRBJ2-5, with 11 bases fitting TRBD2. V trimming: 4 bases; J trimming: 4 bases; junction bases outside the gene matches: 5. CDR3 length equals 15 residues. Per germline, CDR1 SGHVS and CDR2 FNYEAQ. CDR3 sequence: CASSSALAGGETQYF. CDR3 sequence (DNA): TGTGCCAGCAGCTCCGCGCTAGCGGGAGGAGAGACCCAGTACTTC.

V is TRBV12-3 or TRBV12-4 and J is TRBJ2-2; 7 bases are a match to TRBD1. V lost 1 base and J lost 2; bases outside the gene matches: 4. This CDR3 region has 16 residues. The CDR3 DNA sequence: TGTGCCAGCAGTTTAGGGGGGACAGTTAACACCGGGGAGCTGTTTTTT. It is translated as CASSLGGTVNTGELFF.

V is TRBV30 and J is TRBJ2-3; TRBD2 is a possible D gene (6 bases). CDR3 length equals 15 residues. The germline V gene encodes CDR1 GTSNPN and CDR2 SVGIG (reference sequence). The V end was cut by 0 bases, the J end by 4 bases, with 14 bases between. CDR3 in DNA: TGTGCCTGGAGTGTACTTGGGGGAGGTGCAGATACGCAGTATTTT. Encoded protein: CAWSVLGGGADTQYF.

V usage is TRBV7-2 and J usage is TRBJ2-7; the D gene is possibly TRBD1 (5 bases). CDR1 is SGHTA and CDR2 is FQGNSA in the germline V gene. V lost 5 bases, J lost 2 bases, and 16 bases lay in between. CDR3 length: 15 residues. The CDR3 sequence is CASSPKGLGAYEQYF. Written as DNA, the CDR3 is TGTGCCAGCAGCCCAAAGGGTCTAGGGGCCTACGAGCAGTACTTC.

The V call is TRBV11-2, the J call TRBJ2-3; 8 nucleotides line up with TRBD1. The V segment lost 8 bases and the J segment 6 bases; nucleotides outside the gene matches: 4. This CDR3 contains 12 residues. Germline V gene lookup returns CDR1 SGHAT and CDR2 FQNNGV. CDR3 loop: CASVGQGDTQYF. CDR3 bases: TGTGCCAGCGTTGGACAGGGTGATACGCAGTATTTT.

There are a few counts of this clonotype. This chain links TRBV24-1 with TRBJ1-5; D might be TRBD1 (5 bases). Germline V gives CDR1 KGHDR, CDR2 SFDVKD. Trimming removed 5 bases at V and 0 bases at J, with 10 bases between. The CDR3 spans 15 residues. Here the CDR3 DNA reads TGTGCCACCAGTGCCGCGACAGATAGCAATCAGCCCCAGCATTTT. Encoded protein: CATSAATDSNQPQHF.

The V call is TRBV7-8, the J call TRBJ2-7; 12 bases agree with TRBD2. V dropped 5 bases and J dropped 3; count of bases not matched to a gene: 5. CDR1 SGHVS and CDR2 FQNEAQ come from the germline V gene. This CDR3 is 15 amino acids long. The CDR3 sequence: CASSLGLAGRYEQYF. The CDR3 DNA follows: TGTGCCAGCAGCCTGGGACTAGCGGGTCGCTACGAGCAGTACTTC.

This clonotype has just one count. The chain carries TRBV7-2 and TRBJ2-3; D not resolved. The V and J ends lost 1 base and 5 bases respectively, with 13 bases between them. Germline-derived CDR1 and CDR2 are SGHTA and FQGNSA. This CDR3 has 15 amino acids. This CDR3 reads CASSLGGPAGDTQYF. CDR3 coding DNA: TGTGCCAGCAGCTTAGGTGGGCCAGCAGGAGATACGCAGTATTTT.

The gene calls are TRBV27 and TRBJ2-1; 12 bases match TRBD2. This CDR3 comprises 15 residues. The junction had 7 bases not matched to a gene; V was cut back by 6 bases and J by 7 bases. CDR1 is MNHEY, CDR2 SMNVEV, per germline (reference sequence). CDR3 sequence (DNA): TGTGCCAGCAGGACAGGGGGGACTAGCGGGAATGAGCAGTTCTTC. Amino acids: CASRTGGTSGNEQFF.

In its sample, this clonotype was seen a few times. The J gene is TRBJ2-5, the V gene TRBV7-2, with D uncertain. The CDR3 extends over 12 amino acids. V was clipped by 5 bases and J by 7 bases, with 11 bases between them. Per the germline V gene, CDR1 is SGHTA and CDR2 is FQGNSA. This CDR3 is CASSARMGTQYF. CDR3 in DNA: TGTGCCAGCAGCGCTAGAATGGGGACCCAGTACTTC.

The table lists this clonotype with a few counts. The chain combines TRBV7-9 with TRBJ2-7, with a possible D match to TRBD2 (6 bases). Germline CDR1 SEHNR, CDR2 FQNEAQ (reference sequence). V was shortened by 1 base and J by 4 bases, with 17 bases between the two germline ends. The CDR3 runs 16 residues. The CDR3 loop is CASSLVGRLASYEQYF. The CDR3 DNA reads as TGTGCCAGCAGCTTAGTGGGTAGGCTAGCGAGTTACGAGCAGTACTTC.

The chain couples TRBV6-2 or TRBV6-3 to TRBJ2-4; D is ambiguous. Germline lookup yields CDR1 MNHEY and CDR2 SVGEGT. The CDR3 runs to 15 residues. V gave up 8 bases and J gave up 6 bases, with 20 bases separating them. CDR3 residues: CASRKVRGNLNIQYF. Here the CDR3 DNA reads TGTGCCAGCCGAAAGGTCCGCGGAAACCTAAACATTCAGTACTTC.

This clonotype has more than one count but fewer than ten. This sequence joins TRBV19 and TRBJ2-5, with D possibly TRBD2 on 5 matching bases. Germline-derived CDR1 and CDR2 are LNHDA and SQIVND (reference sequence). V shed 2 bases and J shed 4 bases, with 8 bases lying between them. This CDR3 comprises 13 residues. The CDR3 protein is CASSIRGLETQYF. In nucleotides, the CDR3 is TGTGCCAGTAGTATACGAGGGTTAGAGACCCAGTACTTC.